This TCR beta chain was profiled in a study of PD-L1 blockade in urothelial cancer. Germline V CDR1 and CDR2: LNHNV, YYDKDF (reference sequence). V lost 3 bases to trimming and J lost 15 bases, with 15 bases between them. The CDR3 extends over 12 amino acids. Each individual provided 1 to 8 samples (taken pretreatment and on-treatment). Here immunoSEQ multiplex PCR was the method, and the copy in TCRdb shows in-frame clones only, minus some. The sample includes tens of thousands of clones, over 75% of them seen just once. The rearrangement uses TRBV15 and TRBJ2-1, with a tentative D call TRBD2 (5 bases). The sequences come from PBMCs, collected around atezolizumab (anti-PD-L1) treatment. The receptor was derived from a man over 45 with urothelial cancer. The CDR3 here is CATSRIPGSTFF. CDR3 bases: TGTGCCACCAGCAGGATCCCGGGGAGTACGTTCTTC. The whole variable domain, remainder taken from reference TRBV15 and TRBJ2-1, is DAMVIQNPRYQVTQFGKPVTLSCSQTLNHNVMYWYQQKSSQAPKLLFHYYDKDFNNEADTPDNFQSRRPNTSFCFLDIRSPGLGDTAMYLCATSRIPGSTFFGPGTRLTVL.